This TCR beta chain is from a study of cytomegalovirus exposure and HLA in healthy donors. The study, taken as a whole, reports: For most TCR sequences rarity was the rule, although some public TCRs occurred in many donors. The study flagged roughly 160 TCR beta chains as cytomegalovirus-associated.

Of note for this clone: Its specificity is not known.

Trimming took 11 bases from V and 3 from J; bases not matched to a gene: 2. Germline CDR1 is MDHEN and CDR2 is SYDVKM. This CDR3 is 12 amino acids long. Amplification used 60 Vbeta primers and 13 Jbeta primers. Profiled with immunoSEQ multiplex PCR; TCRdb holds only in-frame clones, not every one. The data show around 260,000 clones, with around 80% seen just once and more than 0.3% held by the top ten. This TCR derives from a girl aged 2-15 years in good health and CMV-seronegative. The rearrangement links TRBV28 to TRBJ1-5, with 9 bases that match TRBD1. Sequencing input: PBMCs. The DNA of the CDR3 is TGTGCCGGACAGGGGCTCAATCAGCCCCAGCATTTT. Amino acid sequence: CAGQGLNQPQHF.